The 7 T cell receptor beta chains in this list originate from one sample, sequenced in a study of shared clonotypes between healthy human individuals. The repertoire was sequenced with immunoSEQ multiplex PCR; TCRdb's copy has only in-frame clones and lacks some. The sample contains about 460,000 clones, 60% to 80% of which appear only once. The sample comprised PBMCs. These receptors all stem from a woman aged 40 to 50 in good health. Some clones in this sample may be carry-over from other donors' samples.

J is TRBJ2-4 and V is TRBV5-1, with D possibly TRBD1 on 5 matching bases. The germline V gene encodes CDR1 SGHRS and CDR2 YFSETQ. V dropped 0 bases and J dropped 3 bases, with 13 bases sitting between them. This CDR3 has 16 residues. The CDR3 sequence is CASSLAGSAVKNIQYF. In DNA, the CDR3 is TGCGCCAGCAGCTTGGCAGGGTCGGCAGTCAAAAACATTCAGTACTTC.

The chain carries TRBV6-1 and TRBJ1-1; no clear D gene. V was cut by 7 bases and J by 0 bases, with 9 bases left in between. Germline V gene sequence: CDR1 MNHNS, CDR2 SASEGT. This CDR3 has 13 residues. The CDR3 nucleotides read TGTGCCAGCACAGTGCAGCTGAACACTGAAGCTTTCTTT. Protein: CASTVQLNTEAFF.

In its sample, this clone was seen once. The chain combines TRBV10-1 with TRBJ2-7; 10 nucleotides line up with TRBD1. CDR1 and CDR2 from the germline V gene are WNHNN and SYGVQD (reference sequence). V trimming: 2 bases; J trimming: 2 bases; junction bases outside the gene matches: 6. CDR3 size: 16 residues. The CDR3 spells CASSEGFGTGAYEQYF. The CDR3 DNA sequence: TGCGCCAGCAGTGAGGGGTTTGGGACAGGGGCCTACGAGCAGTACTTC.

The gene calls are TRBV2 and TRBJ1-1; D remains unclear. Trimming cost V 8 bases and J 3 bases, with 7 bases left between them. Germline-derived CDR1 and CDR2 are SNHLY and FYNNEI. The CDR3 has 11 residues. Here the CDR3 DNA reads TGTGCCAGCTCGTACGACACTGAAGCTTTCTTT. It translates to CASSYDTEAFF. Looking up the rest from reference TRBV2 and TRBJ1-1 gives the full variable domain: EPEVTQTPSHQVTQMGQEVILRCVPISNHLYFYWYRQILGQKVEFLVSFYNNEISEKSEIFDDQFSVERPDGSNFTLKIRSTKLEDSAMYFCASSYDTEAFFGQGTRLTVV.

This chain connects TRBV5-4 to TRBJ2-7; TRBD2 is a possible D gene (6 bases). Looked up from germline, CDR1 is SGHNT and CDR2 is YYREEE (reference sequence). CDR3 length: 14 residues. V dropped 2 bases and J dropped 0 bases, with 9 bases sitting between them. Here the CDR3 DNA reads TGTGCCAGCAGCTTAGCGGGCTTCTCCTACGAGCAGTACTTC. Residues: CASSLAGFSYEQYF.

This chain connects TRBV19 to TRBJ1-4, with TRBD1 matching over 8 bases. The CDR3 totals 14 residues. CDR1 LNHDA and CDR2 SQIVND come from the germline V gene (reference sequence). V was pared by 6 bases and J by 5 bases, with 5 bases of the junction left unmatched. For the CDR3, the DNA is TGTGCCAGTAGGAGGACAGGGTCGAATGAAAAACTGTTTTTT. It specifies CASRRTGSNEKLFF.

The V gene is TRBV6-1, the J gene TRBJ1-2; tentative D call: TRBD1 (6 bases). Per germline, CDR1 MNHNS and CDR2 SASEGT. V lost 4 bases to trimming and J lost 4 bases, with 16 bases between them. The CDR3 sequence is 15 residues long. For the CDR3, the DNA is TGTGCCAGCAGTGTGGGCCAGGGGTCCCTCTATGGCTACACCTTC. Residues: CASSVGQGSLYGYTF.